This is a list of T cell receptor beta chains from one sample in a study of blood T cells in healthy people across ages. Via MiXCR, TCRdb re-called the 5' RACE reads, giving one row per CDR3 protein. The table includes 540,000 or so distinct CDR3 sequences, about 25% detected once. These data also featured in a second study, about T cells of mothers and their children.

The sequencing sample was made of blood. Receptor source: a boy younger than 18 in good health. CDR3s include the opening cysteine and the closing phenylalanine or tryptophan. D genes are given only for firm matches. Expanded clones get a size class; other rows say once, few or many, or leave the size out.

CDR3,DNA,J,V,D,size
CASSLGGTTYGYTF,TGTGCCAGCAGCTTGGGGGGTACGACCTATGGCTACACCTTC,TRBJ1-2,TRBV7-9,-,-
CASSRKGRVMNTGELFF,TGTGCCAGCAGTCGGAAGGGACGGGTGATGAACACCGGGGAGCTGTTTTTT,TRBJ2-2,TRBV12-3/TRBV12-4,-,few
CASSEGHQPQHF,TGTGCCAGCAGCGAAGGCCATCAGCCCCAGCATTTT,TRBJ1-5,TRBV9,-,-
CASSFWRGETQYF,TGTGCCAGCAGCTTCTGGAGGGGAGAGACCCAGTACTTC,TRBJ2-5,TRBV7-2,-,few
CASSQGGVRADTQYF,TGCGCCAGCAGCCAAGGCGGGGTTAGGGCAGATACGCAGTATTTT,TRBJ2-3,TRBV4-3,-,few
CASSPARTSLVEQFF,TGTGCCAGCAGCCCCGCCCGGACTAGTTTAGTTGAGCAGTTCTTC,TRBJ2-1,TRBV7-2,TRBD2,-
CASIYIGPSGDEQYF,TGTGCCAGTATTTATATCGGGCCCAGTGGGGACGAGCAGTACTTC,TRBJ2-7,TRBV19,-,-
CASSRRTSSGANVLTF,TGTGCCAGCAGCCGGAGGACGAGCTCTGGGGCCAACGTCCTGACTTTC,TRBJ2-6,TRBV5-6,-,few
CASSFPGPGLFF,TGTGCCAGCAGTTTTCCAGGCCCTGGACTGTTTTTT,TRBJ1-4,TRBV28,-,-
CASSLDGAVGYTF,TGTGCCAGCAGCTTAGATGGGGCTGTTGGCTACACCTTC,TRBJ1-2,TRBV7-2,-,-
CATGTSAYQETQYF,TGTGCCACCGGGACTAGCGCTTACCAAGAGACCCAGTACTTC,TRBJ2-5,TRBV10-3,TRBD2,-
CSVDKTEGGNSQYF,TGCAGCGTTGATAAAACAGAGGGGGGTAACTCGCAGTATTTT,TRBJ2-3,TRBV29-1,-,-
CASSDGSTGYQETQYF,TGTGCCAGCAGTGACGGCTCGACAGGGTACCAAGAGACCCAGTACTTC,TRBJ2-5,TRBV6-1,TRBD1,-
CASSQAVGGQGQETQHF,TGCGCCAGCAGCCAAGCTGTGGGGGGACAGGGCCAAGAGACCCAGCACTTC,TRBJ2-5,TRBV4-1,TRBD1,few
CATSETGGSGANVLTF,TGTGCCACCAGTGAGACAGGGGGCTCTGGGGCCAACGTCCTGACTTTC,TRBJ2-6,TRBV24-1,TRBD1,few
CASSQGNEQFF,TGTGCCAGCAGTCAGGGGAATGAGCAGTTCTTC,TRBJ2-1,TRBV6-2/TRBV6-3,-,many
CASSQDPSQGANQYF,TGCGCCAGCAGCCAAGACCCATCTCAGGGGGCTAATCAATACTTC,TRBJ2-5,TRBV4-3,TRBD1,few
CASSARVQGGYNEQFF,TGTGCCAGCAGCGCGAGGGTACAGGGGGGTTACAATGAGCAGTTCTTC,TRBJ2-1,TRBV11-3,TRBD1,few